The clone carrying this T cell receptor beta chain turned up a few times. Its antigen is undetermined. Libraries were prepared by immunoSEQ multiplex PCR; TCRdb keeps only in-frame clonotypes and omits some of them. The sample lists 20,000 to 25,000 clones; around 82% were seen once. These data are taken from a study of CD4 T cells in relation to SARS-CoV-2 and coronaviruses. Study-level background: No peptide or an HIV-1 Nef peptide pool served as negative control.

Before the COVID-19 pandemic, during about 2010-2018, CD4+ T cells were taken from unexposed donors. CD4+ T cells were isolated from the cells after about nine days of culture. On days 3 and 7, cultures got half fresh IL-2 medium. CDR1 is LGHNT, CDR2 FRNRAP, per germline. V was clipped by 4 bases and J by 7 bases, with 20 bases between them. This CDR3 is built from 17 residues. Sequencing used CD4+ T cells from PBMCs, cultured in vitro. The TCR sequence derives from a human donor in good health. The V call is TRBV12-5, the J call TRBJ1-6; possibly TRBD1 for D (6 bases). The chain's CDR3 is CASGSYSGTRGNSPLHF. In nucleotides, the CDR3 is TGTGCTAGTGGTTCCTATTCCGGGACACGGGGAAATTCACCCCTCCACTTT.